A single sample is the source of the 25 T cell receptor beta chains below, sequenced in a study of blood T cell repertoires in COVID-19. Sequencing was performed with immunoSEQ multiplex PCR; in TCRdb, only in-frame clones are kept and a portion is missing. The sample carries about 110,000 clones, over 60% recorded once. What was sequenced was peripheral blood. These receptors were taken from a man aged 65-85 years with acute or convalescent COVID-19.

The chain uses TRBV7-9 and TRBJ1-3; D gene ambiguous. V lost 5 bases and J 0 bases, leaving 17 bases between the germline ends. The CDR3 is 17 amino acids. The germline gives CDR1 SEHNR, CDR2 FQNEAQ (reference sequence). CDR3 DNA: TGTGCCAGCAGCGAGAACGTTCTAGGTAGCTCTGGAAACACCATATATTTT. Translated: CASSENVLGSSGNTIYF.

The sample holds one count of this clone. This rearrangement joins TRBV11-2 to TRBJ1-2; D call uncertain. The germline V gene encodes CDR1 SGHAT and CDR2 FQNNGV. Trimming pared 3 bases from V and 0 bases from J, leaving 5 bases between. The CDR3 has 13 residues. The DNA of the CDR3 is TGTGCCAGCAGCTTCGGGACTAACTATGGCTACACCTTC. It specifies CASSFGTNYGYTF.

CDR3 DNA: TGCGCCAGCAGCCAAGTCACCTCAATGGGCGACCAGTACTTC. It is translated as CASSQVTSMGDQYF. The rearrangement uses TRBV4-1 and TRBJ2-5; D is undetermined. CDR3 length: 14 amino acids. Per the germline V gene, CDR1 is MGHRA and CDR2 is YSYEKL. V was clipped by 1 base and J by 10 bases, with 16 bases between them.

The chain is built from TRBV9 and TRBJ1-2; 7 nucleotides align to TRBD1. The CDR3 length is 15 residues. Trimming removed 0 bases from V and 1 base from J; junction bases left unmatched: 3. Germline CDR1 SGDLS, CDR2 YYNGEE. The CDR3 coding sequence is TGTGCCAGCAGCGTAGGGACAGGTTTTAACTATGGCTACACCTTC. It translates to CASSVGTGFNYGYTF. The whole variable domain, filled in from reference TRBV9 and TRBJ1-2, reads DSGVTQTPKHLITATGQRVTLRCSPRSGDLSVYWYQQSLDQGLQFLIQYYNGEERAKGNILERFSAQQFPDLHSELNLSSLELGDSALYFCASSVGTGFNYGYTFGSGTRLTVV.

The chain links TRBV11-1 to TRBJ1-5; D is ambiguous. The CDR3 is made up of 14 amino acids. V was pared by 5 bases and J by 4 bases, with 12 bases between. Per germline, CDR1 SGHAT and CDR2 FQDESV (reference sequence). The CDR3 is CASSPAGGNQPQHF. The CDR3 bases are TGTGCCAGCAGCCCTGCGGGCGGTAATCAGCCCCAGCATTTT.

The rearrangement links TRBV10-2 to TRBJ1-5; a weak D match, TRBD1 (6 bases). V lost 3 bases and J 11 bases, leaving 20 bases between the germline ends. This CDR3 has 15 residues. Germline CDR1 reads WSHSY; CDR2 reads SAAADI. CDR3 in amino acids: CASSDSGTPSFAQHF. The CDR3 DNA reads as TGCGCCAGCAGTGATTCCGGGACACCATCCTTTGCCCAGCATTTT.

The chain has TRBV2 and TRBJ1-6; tentative D call: TRBD1 (6 bases). Per the germline V gene, CDR1 is SNHLY and CDR2 is FYNNEI. This CDR3 is built from 11 residues. Trimming took off 5 bases at V and 16 bases at J, with 12 bases between the two ends. CDR3 region: CASSLSGTLHF. The CDR3 DNA reads as TGTGCCAGCAGTCTTTCCGGGACACTCCACTTT.

This CDR3 reads CASSLVRTGFSYGYTF. CDR3 DNA: TGCGCCAGCAGCTTGGTAAGGACGGGATTTTCCTATGGCTACACCTTC. The chain employs TRBV5-1 and TRBJ1-2; D is unclear. The CDR3 has 16 residues. V was clipped by 0 bases and J by 4 bases, with 16 bases between them. Germline CDR1 and CDR2: SGHRS and YFSETQ.

The chain has TRBV14 and TRBJ2-7; a weak D match, TRBD1 (5 bases). The V and J ends lost 0 bases and 1 base respectively, with 13 bases between them. Germline V CDR1 and CDR2: SGHDN, FVKESK. This CDR3 has 16 amino acids. CDR3 coding DNA: TGTGCCAGCAGCCAAGAGTGGGGCGGACCTTCCTACGAGCAGTACTTC. Translated, it gives CASSQEWGGPSYEQYF.

The J gene is TRBJ2-3, the V gene TRBV11-2, with unresolved D. The V end lost 0 bases, the J end lost 2 bases, and 9 bases lay between the germline ends. The length of the CDR3 is 15 residues. Germline values: CDR1 SGHAT, CDR2 FQNNGV. The DNA for the CDR3 is TGTGCCAGCAGCTTAGATCCGAGTGCCACAGATACGCAGTATTTT. Protein: CASSLDPSATDTQYF.

The V call is TRBV20-1, the J call TRBJ1-1; no clear D. Germline-derived CDR1 and CDR2 are DFQATT and SNEGSKA (reference sequence). V was cut by 3 bases and J by 3 bases, with 11 bases left in between. The CDR3 consists of 13 residues. CDR3 in DNA: TGCAGTGCTAGTGGCCCAGTGGACACTGAAGCTTTCTTT. Translated: CSASGPVDTEAFF.

The chain combines TRBV25-1 with TRBJ2-2; D remains ambiguous. CDR1 MGHDK and CDR2 SYGVNS come from the germline V gene. V was shortened by 1 base and J by 3 bases, with 9 bases between the two germline ends. The CDR3 length is 15 residues. The CDR3 loop reads CASSESRPDTGELFF. The CDR3 DNA reads TGTGCCAGCAGTGAATCGCGGCCGGACACCGGGGAGCTGTTTTTT.

The J gene is TRBJ2-3, the V gene TRBV7-2; 9 bases are shared with TRBD2. The CDR3 is made up of 17 amino acids. From germline, CDR1 is SGHTA and CDR2 FQGNSA. With 0 bases clipped from V and 2 bases from J, the junction kept 6 bases outside the gene matches. The CDR3 nucleotides are TGTGCCAGCAGCTTAGCGGGGCGGGGGGGTTACACAGATACGCAGTATTTT. It specifies CASSLAGRGGYTDTQYF.

The CDR3 DNA is TGTGCCAGCACAACAGGGGACTCTGGAAACACCATATATTTT. It encodes CASTTGDSGNTIYF. The chain recombines TRBV3-1 (or the pseudogene TRBV3-2) with TRBJ1-3, with 7 bases matching TRBD1. V lost 7 bases, J lost 0 bases, and 3 bases stayed unmatched. This CDR3 is 14 amino acids long. Germline V gene sequence: CDR1 LGHDT, CDR2 YNNKEL (reference sequence).

The chain is built from TRBV7-8 and TRBJ2-7, with D possibly being TRBD2 (6 bases). The CDR3 covers 15 residues. Germline CDR1 reads SGHVS; CDR2 reads FQNEAQ. Trimming removed 0 bases from V and 2 bases from J, with 11 bases in between. The chain's CDR3 is CASSLAEGSPYEQYF. The CDR3 region has the DNA TGTGCCAGCAGCTTAGCGGAGGGGAGCCCCTACGAGCAGTACTTC.

The chain employs TRBV7-8 and TRBJ1-3; weak D call: TRBD1 (6 bases). V gave up 5 bases and J gave up 3 bases, with 20 bases separating them. The CDR3 sequence is 17 residues long. Germline assignment: CDR1 SGHVS and CDR2 FQNEAQ. In DNA form, the CDR3 reads TGTGCCAGCAGCGTCATTCGGCCCCAGGGGTTTGGAAACACCATATATTTT. Amino acids: CASSVIRPQGFGNTIYF.

This clone was seen only a few times. V and J are TRBV6-5 and TRBJ1-6; 8 bases line up with TRBD1. Germline assignment: CDR1 MNHEY and CDR2 SVGAGI. V trimming: 8 bases; J trimming: 7 bases; junction bases outside the gene matches: 10. CDR3 length: 15 residues. The CDR3 is CASGYTDRGNSPLHF. The CDR3 DNA follows: TGTGCCAGCGGGTACACAGACAGGGGAAATTCACCCCTCCACTTT.

The chain is built from TRBV9 and TRBJ2-3; D might be TRBD2 (6 bases). Trimming pared 4 bases from V and 2 bases from J, leaving 17 bases between. The germline V gene has CDR1 SGDLS and CDR2 YYNGEE. This CDR3 spans 16 amino acids. Here the CDR3 reads CASSPRSGTPTDTQYF. CDR3 DNA: TGTGCCAGCAGCCCAAGGTCCGGGACTCCCACAGATACGCAGTATTTT.

This chain links TRBV27 with TRBJ1-2; perhaps TRBD1 as D (6 bases). The V gene's germline CDR1 is MNHEY and CDR2 SMNVEV (reference sequence). Trimming left V 2 bases short and J 2 bases short, with 12 bases between. The CDR3 has 15 amino acids. The CDR3 DNA reads as TGTGCCAGCAGTTTAACGGGTCAGGGGAACTATGGCTACACCTTC. Amino acids: CASSLTGQGNYGYTF.

The DNA of the CDR3 is TGTGCCACCAGTGAGGGAGGCCAGAACACTGAAGCTTTCTTT. This encodes CATSEGGQNTEAFF. The chain uses TRBV24-1 and TRBJ1-1; D remains unclear. Germline V CDR1 and CDR2: KGHDR, SFDVKD. Trimming took off 4 bases at V and 1 base at J, with 9 bases between the two ends. The CDR3 loop spans 14 amino acids.

The V call is TRBV7-8, the J call TRBJ1-2; TRBD1 matches 9 bases. Germline V lookup: CDR1 SGHVS, CDR2 FQNEAQ. V was clipped by 5 bases and J by 2 bases; unmatched bases: 9. CDR3 length: 16 amino acids. The CDR3 loop is CASSPSGQGKNYGYTF. Written as DNA, the CDR3 is TGTGCCAGCAGCCCCTCGGGACAGGGAAAGAACTATGGCTACACCTTC.

There are a few counts of this clone. Mismatch with germline at one junction end may stem from a read error. The CDR3 loop reads CASSSLGTANTEAFF. In DNA, the CDR3 is TGTGCTAGCAGCTCACTCGGGACAGCTAACACTGAAGCTTTCTTT. The chain has TRBV7-7 and TRBJ1-1; TRBD1 matches 7 bases. Germline loops: CDR1 SSHAT, CDR2 FNYEAQ (reference sequence). This CDR3 comprises 15 residues.

This clone was observed a handful of times. Other DNA sequences from this sample encode an identical CDR3 as well. The J gene is TRBJ2-3, the V gene TRBV7-3, with 9 bases fitting TRBD2. The trim removed 2 bases at V and 0 bases at J, leaving 0 bases unmatched. Germline-derived CDR1 and CDR2 are SGHTA and FQGTGA. The CDR3 sequence is 15 residues long. CDR3: CASSLAGGSTDTQYF. In nucleotides, the CDR3 is TGTGCCAGCAGCTTAGCGGGGGGGAGCACAGATACGCAGTATTTT.

The chain links TRBV11-2 to TRBJ1-1; 7 nucleotides agree with TRBD1. V lost 3 bases to trimming and J lost 1 base; unmatched junction nucleotides: 8. The CDR3 extends over 16 amino acids. Germline loops: CDR1 SGHAT, CDR2 FQNNGV. CDR3 DNA sequence: TGTGCCAGCAGCTTGTTCCGGACAGGCTGGAACACTGAAGCTTTCTTT. Protein: CASSLFRTGWNTEAFF.

On this clone: Since a much larger clone is just one base distant, this may be a read error. The chain joins TRBV7-8 to TRBJ1-1; D call uncertain. The germline V and J ends were trimmed by 5 bases and 0 bases, with 7 bases remaining between them. This CDR3 is 13 amino acids long. Germline CDR1 SGHVS, CDR2 FQNEAQ. In DNA form, the CDR3 reads TGTGCCAGCAGCCGAGACATGAACACTGAAGCTTTCTTT. It is translated as CASSRDMNTEAFF.